This TCR beta chain is drawn from a study of cytomegalovirus exposure and HLA in healthy donors. The CDR3 consists of 15 residues. With 5 bases removed from V and 0 bases from J, the gap between germline ends came to 11 bases. CDR1 and CDR2 (germline): MNHEY, SVGAGI. Study-level points and caveats: Association of a missense DCLRE1C variant with TCR beta V- and J-gene trimming was reported in a later analysis. Specificity of a few CMV-associated chains for CMV antigens was verified in vitro.

This PCR relied on a set of 60 Vbeta primers and 13 Jbeta primers. The table came from immunoSEQ multiplex PCR; TCRdb's copy has only in-frame clones and leaves some out. There are 90,000 to 120,000 clones in the sample; more than 70% occur only once, and about 8% lies in the top ten. This clone was picked up a small number of times. The antigen is undetermined. V and J are TRBV6-5 and TRBJ1-3, with a tentative D call TRBD1 (5 bases). This TCR was sampled from a young man in good health and CMV-seronegative. Specimen: PBMCs. The CDR3: CASSRTIISGNTIYF. The DNA for the CDR3 is TGTGCCAGCAGTCGGACAATCATCTCTGGAAACACCATATATTTT.